The next 23 T cell receptor beta chains were all read from a single sample in a study of T cell responses to AZD1222 COVID-19 vaccine. Sequenced by immunoSEQ multiplex PCR; TCRdb stores in-frame clones only, minus some. The table has about 150,000 clones, approximately 91% seen once. Material: peripheral blood, obtained 28 days after the second AZD1222 dose. Receptors were obtained from an adult who received the AZD1222 COVID-19 vaccine.

The V call is TRBV4-2, the J call TRBJ1-1; D might be TRBD1 (5 bases). The V and J ends lost 0 bases and 5 bases respectively, with 13 bases between them. Germline loops: CDR1 LGHNA, CDR2 YNFKEQ. The CDR3 contains 15 residues. The CDR3 nucleotides are TGTGCCAGCAGCCAAGATATTTCAGGGAAAACTGAAGCTTTCTTT. It is translated as CASSQDISGKTEAFF.

To note about this clone: The same CDR3 also results from other DNA sequences found in this sample. The genes are TRBV7-9 and TRBJ1-1; TRBD1 might be the D (6 bases). The CDR3 totals 14 residues. The V gene's germline CDR1 is SEHNR and CDR2 FQNEAQ (reference sequence). The V and J ends lost 5 bases and 2 bases respectively, with 12 bases between them. CDR3 nucleotides: TGTGCCAGCAGCCTCGAGGGGGGAAACACTGAAGCTTTCTTT. It specifies CASSLEGGNTEAFF.

This clone came up once. The V gene is TRBV11-1, the J gene TRBJ1-3; D uncertain. V dropped 6 bases and J dropped 4 bases, with 7 bases sitting between them. Per germline, CDR1 SGHAT and CDR2 FQDESV (reference sequence). CDR3 length: 12 residues. CDR3 amino acids: CASRPLGNTIYF. For the CDR3, the DNA is TGTGCCAGCAGACCTCTGGGAAACACCATATATTTT.

V gene TRBV6-4 combines with J gene TRBJ2-1, with 8 positions matching TRBD2. The CDR3 covers 16 residues. Germline assignment: CDR1 MRHNA and CDR2 SNTAGT. Trimming cost V 3 bases and J 5 bases; bases outside gene matches: 9. CDR3 sequence reads: CASSEGLAGGHNEQFF. The CDR3, as DNA: TGTGCCAGCAGTGAAGGACTGGCGGGAGGACACAATGAGCAGTTCTTC.

This chain joins TRBV5-1 and TRBJ1-2; 7 bases are shared with TRBD1. The V and J ends lost 1 base and 4 bases, in that order; junction bases with no gene match: 7. There are 15 residues in the CDR3. CDR1 is SGHRS, CDR2 YFSETQ, per germline. The CDR3, as DNA: TGCGCCAGCAGCTTGCTCCCCGACAGGGTCTATGGCTACACCTTC. Amino acid sequence: CASSLLPDRVYGYTF.

The J gene is TRBJ1-3, the V gene TRBV15; D is ambiguous. V shed 1 base and J shed 0 bases, with 10 bases lying between them. Germline-derived CDR1 and CDR2 are LNHNV and YYDKDF (reference sequence). The CDR3 covers 16 residues. The CDR3 DNA reads as TGTGCCACCAGCAGAGGCAGACCCTACTCTGGAAACACCATATATTTT. This codes for CATSRGRPYSGNTIYF.

The chain combines TRBV5-1 with TRBJ1-2, with a tentative D call TRBD1 (5 bases). CDR1 and CDR2 from the germline V gene are SGHRS and YFSETQ. V lost 4 bases, J lost 0 bases, and 10 bases lay in between. The CDR3 extends over 14 amino acids. The CDR3 bases are TGCGCCAGCAGCCGCGGGGGTACTAACTATGGCTACACCTTC. It is translated as CASSRGGTNYGYTF.

The chain combines TRBV3-1 (or the pseudogene TRBV3-2) with TRBJ1-1; 7 positions match TRBD1. This CDR3 spans 15 amino acids. Germline CDR1 LGHDT, CDR2 YNNKEL (reference sequence). Trimming cost V 3 bases and J 5 bases; bases outside gene matches: 9. The CDR3 loop is CASSQPMGGQTEAFF. The CDR3 DNA reads as TGTGCCAGCAGCCAGCCCATGGGGGGACAGACTGAAGCTTTCTTT.

V gene TRBV9 combines with J gene TRBJ1-3; possibly TRBD1 for D (6 bases). This CDR3 spans 17 amino acids. V lost 2 bases and J lost 5, with 20 bases in between. Germline V gene data show CDR1 as SGDLS and CDR2 as YYNGEE. DNA of the CDR3: TGTGCCAGCAGCGTCTACTCCCGGGACACCATTCGAAACACCATATATTTT. This sequence encodes CASSVYSRDTIRNTIYF. Full variable domain (rest looked up from reference TRBV9 and TRBJ1-3): DSGVTQTPKHLITATGQRVTLRCSPRSGDLSVYWYQQSLDQGLQFLIQYYNGEERAKGNILERFSAQQFPDLHSELNLSSLELGDSALYFCASSVYSRDTIRNTIYFGEGSWLTVV.

The rearrangement uses TRBV18 and TRBJ1-5; 9 bases agree with TRBD1. The CDR3 sequence is 15 residues long. Germline loops: CDR1 KGHSH, CDR2 LQKENI. J lost 2 bases, V lost 5 bases, and 4 bases had no gene match. The CDR3 DNA reads as TGTGCCAGCTCATCTAGACAGGGGGGCAATCAGCCCCAGCATTTT. Translating gives CASSSRQGGNQPQHF.

This rearrangement joins TRBV27 to TRBJ2-2, with 8 bases matching TRBD1. The germline gives CDR1 MNHEY, CDR2 SMNVEV (reference sequence). This CDR3 has 15 residues. V lost 3 bases, J lost 7 bases, and 7 bases stayed unmatched. CDR3 DNA sequence: TGTGCCAGCAGTTTCAGGACAGGGACTGGCGGGGAGCTGTTTTTT. Amino acids: CASSFRTGTGGELFF.

The rearrangement links TRBV23-1 to TRBJ2-6, with a possible D match to TRBD1 (6 bases). TRBV23-1 is labeled an ORF, and its function is uncertain. The CDR3 sequence is 19 residues long. V gave up 6 bases and J gave up 0 bases, with 21 bases separating them. CDR3 residues: CASSLPLGQPRSGANVLTF. The CDR3 bases are TGCGCCAGCAGCCTACCGTTAGGACAGCCACGCTCTGGGGCCAACGTCCTGACTTTC.

The chain has TRBV11-2 and TRBJ2-7; a possible D gene is TRBD1 (5 bases). The CDR3 extends over 13 amino acids. The germline V and J ends were trimmed by 4 bases and 2 bases, with 9 bases remaining between them. In germline, CDR1 is SGHAT, CDR2 FQNNGV. This CDR3 is CASSSGRAYEQYF. The DNA of the CDR3 is TGTGCCAGCAGCTCGGGCAGGGCCTACGAGCAGTACTTC.

The chain uses TRBV19 and TRBJ1-5, with D perhaps matching TRBD1 (5 bases). In germline, CDR1 is LNHDA, CDR2 SQIVND (reference sequence). V was shortened by 0 bases and J by 4 bases, with 10 bases between the two germline ends. CDR3 length: 15 amino acids. The CDR3 loop is CASSIDARGNQPQHF. The CDR3 DNA follows: TGTGCCAGTAGTATAGACGCGAGGGGAAATCAGCCCCAGCATTTT. Drawing the rest from reference TRBV19 and TRBJ1-5, the complete variable domain is DGGITQSPKYLFRKEGQNVTLSCEQNLNHDAMYWYRQDPGQGLRLIYYSQIVNDFQKGDIAEGYSVSREKKESFPLTVTSAQKNPTAFYLCASSIDARGNQPQHFGDGTRLSIL.

J is TRBJ2-2 and V is TRBV29-1; D not certain. This CDR3 has 14 residues. Per the germline V gene, CDR1 is SQVTM and CDR2 is ANQGSEA. V was clipped by 4 bases and J by 5 bases, with 14 bases between them. The CDR3 region is CSVVYVGSTGELFF. The CDR3 region has the DNA TGCAGCGTTGTATACGTGGGAAGTACCGGGGAGCTGTTTTTT.

This clone occurred once. The chain carries TRBV7-9 and TRBJ1-1; D ambiguous. This CDR3 is built from 12 residues. The germline gives CDR1 SEHNR, CDR2 FQNEAQ (reference sequence). V gave up 5 bases and J gave up 5 bases, with 9 bases separating them. CDR3 in DNA: TGTGCCAGCAGCCTTTCTGTGACTGAAGCTTTCTTT. Translated: CASSLSVTEAFF.

The CDR3: CASSGLPGGEQFF. CDR3 DNA sequence: TGTGCCAGCAGTGGCCTTCCCGGAGGTGAGCAGTTCTTC. V gene TRBV2 combines with J gene TRBJ2-1; possibly TRBD2 for D (5 bases). The germline CDR1 and CDR2 sequences are SNHLY and FYNNEI. This CDR3 is 13 amino acids long. Trimming pared 4 bases from V and 9 bases from J, leaving 13 bases between. The variable domain in full, with the rest retrieved from reference TRBV2 and TRBJ2-1, is EPEVTQTPSHQVTQMGQEVILRCVPISNHLYFYWYRQILGQKVEFLVSFYNNEISEKSEIFDDQFSVERPDGSNFTLKIRSTKLEDSAMYFCASSGLPGGEQFFGPGTRLTVL.

V gene TRBV5-5 combines with J gene TRBJ2-7; TRBD2 agrees at 8 bases. The length of the CDR3 is 15 residues. Germline assignment: CDR1 SGHKS and CDR2 YYEKEE (reference sequence). Losses at the gene ends were 3 bases for V and 4 bases for J; bases not matched to a gene: 9. CDR3 amino acids: CASSSISGRAYEQYF. DNA of the CDR3: TGTGCCAGCAGCTCCATAAGCGGGAGAGCTTACGAGCAGTACTTC.

The rearrangement uses TRBV9 and TRBJ2-2; tentative D call: TRBD1 (6 bases). Looked up from germline, CDR1 is SGDLS and CDR2 is YYNGEE. Trimming left V 1 base short and J 3 bases short, with 7 bases between. This CDR3 has 14 amino acids. The CDR3 nucleotides read TGTGCCAGCAGCGTAAAGGGGGACACCGGGGAGCTGTTTTTT. Encoded protein: CASSVKGDTGELFF.

The rearrangement uses TRBV27 and TRBJ1-5; D is possibly TRBD1 (5 bases). V was shortened by 5 bases and J by 7 bases, with 18 bases between the two germline ends. CDR1 and CDR2 from the germline V gene are MNHEY and SMNVEV (reference sequence). This CDR3 has 15 amino acids. The CDR3 DNA is TGTGCCAGCAGTCCAAGACAGTTGTTCGGCCAGCCCCAGCATTTT. Translating gives CASSPRQLFGQPQHF.

This rearrangement joins TRBV9 to TRBJ2-5; 9 nucleotides align to TRBD1. The CDR3 runs to 15 residues. Per germline, CDR1 SGDLS and CDR2 YYNGEE. V was pared by 2 bases and J by 5 bases, with 7 bases of the junction left unmatched. In DNA, the CDR3 is TGTGCCAGCAGCGTTCGGGACAGGGAGGGGGAGACCCAGTACTTC. This gives the protein CASSVRDREGETQYF. Based on the CDR3 plus reference TRBV9 and TRBJ2-5, the full variable domain is DSGVTQTPKHLITATGQRVTLRCSPRSGDLSVYWYQQSLDQGLQFLIQYYNGEERAKGNILERFSAQQFPDLHSELNLSSLELGDSALYFCASSVRDREGETQYFGPGTRLLVL.

This chain links TRBV5-6 with TRBJ2-7; D unclear. Germline CDR1 and CDR2: SGHDT and YYEEEE. With 4 bases removed from V and 3 bases from J, the gap between germline ends came to 14 bases. The CDR3 sequence is 14 residues long. Here the CDR3 reads CASSATGSIYEQYF. In DNA form, the CDR3 reads TGTGCCAGCAGCGCCACCGGGTCTATCTACGAGCAGTACTTC.

This clone was observed at least ten times. The genes are TRBV3-1 (or the pseudogene TRBV3-2) and TRBJ2-1; D may be TRBD1 (6 bases). Germline values: CDR1 LGHDT, CDR2 YNNKEL (reference sequence). The CDR3 loop spans 18 amino acids. Trimming left V 1 base short and J 10 bases short, with 26 bases between. For the CDR3, the DNA is TGTGCCAGCAGCCAAGGGAACCCAGGGGCCTTTGTGCCCAAGGAGCAGTTCTTC. Translated: CASSQGNPGAFVPKEQFF.